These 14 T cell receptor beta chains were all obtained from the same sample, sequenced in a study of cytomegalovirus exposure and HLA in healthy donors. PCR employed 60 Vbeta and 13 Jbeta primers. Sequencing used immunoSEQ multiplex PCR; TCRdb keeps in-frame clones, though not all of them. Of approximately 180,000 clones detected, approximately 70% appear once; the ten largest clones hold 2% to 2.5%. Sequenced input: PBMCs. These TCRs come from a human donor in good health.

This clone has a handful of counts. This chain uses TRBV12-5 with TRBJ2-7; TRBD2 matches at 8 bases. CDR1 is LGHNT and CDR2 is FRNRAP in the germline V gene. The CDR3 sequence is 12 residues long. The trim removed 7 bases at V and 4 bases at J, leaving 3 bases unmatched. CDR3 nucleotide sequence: TGTGCTAGTGCCGGGGGGGGATACGAGCAGTACTTC. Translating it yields CASAGGGYEQYF.

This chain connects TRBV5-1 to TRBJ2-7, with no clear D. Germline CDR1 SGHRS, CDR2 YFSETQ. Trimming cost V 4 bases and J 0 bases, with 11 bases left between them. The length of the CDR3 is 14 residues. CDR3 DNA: TGCGCCAGCAGCGCGTACAGTCCCTCCTACGAGCAGTACTTC. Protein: CASSAYSPSYEQYF.

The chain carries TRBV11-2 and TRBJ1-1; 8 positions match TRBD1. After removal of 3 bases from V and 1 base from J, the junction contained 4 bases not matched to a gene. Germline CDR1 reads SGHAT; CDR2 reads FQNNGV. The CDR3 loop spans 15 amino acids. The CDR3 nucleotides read TGTGCCAGCAGCTTCGCAGGGGGCTCGAACACTGAAGCTTTCTTT. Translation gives CASSFAGGSNTEAFF.

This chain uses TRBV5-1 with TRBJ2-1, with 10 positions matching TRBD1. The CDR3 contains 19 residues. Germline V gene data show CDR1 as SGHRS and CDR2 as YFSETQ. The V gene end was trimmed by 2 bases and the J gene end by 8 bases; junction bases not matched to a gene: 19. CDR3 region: CASSFGRETGQGWKDEQFF. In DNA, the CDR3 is TGCGCCAGCAGCTTTGGGCGTGAAACGGGACAGGGGTGGAAGGATGAGCAGTTCTTC. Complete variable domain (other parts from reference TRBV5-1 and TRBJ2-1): KAGVTQTPRYLIKTRGQQVTLSCSPISGHRSVSWYQQTPGQGLQFLFEYFSETQRNKGNFPGRFSGRQFSNSRSEMNVSTLELGDSALYLCASSFGRETGQGWKDEQFFGPGTRLTVL.

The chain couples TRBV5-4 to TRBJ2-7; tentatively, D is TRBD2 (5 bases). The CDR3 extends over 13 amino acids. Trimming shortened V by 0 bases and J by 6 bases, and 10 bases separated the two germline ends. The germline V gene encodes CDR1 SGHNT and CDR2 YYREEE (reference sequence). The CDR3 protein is CASSLAGGSEQYF. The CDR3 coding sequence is TGTGCCAGCAGCTTGGCCGGAGGATCCGAGCAGTACTTC.

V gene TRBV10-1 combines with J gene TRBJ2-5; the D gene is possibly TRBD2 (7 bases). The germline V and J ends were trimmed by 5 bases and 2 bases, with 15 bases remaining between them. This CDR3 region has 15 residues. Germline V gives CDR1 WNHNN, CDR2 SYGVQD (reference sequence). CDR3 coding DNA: TGCGCCAGCAGTCCCCAGGGAGGGGGGCAAGAGACCCAGTACTTC. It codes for CASSPQGGGQETQYF.

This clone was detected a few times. In DNA form, the CDR3 reads TGTGCCAGCAGCCACCCACAGGGTAACTACGAGCAGTACTTC. Translating it yields CASSHPQGNYEQYF. The J gene is TRBJ2-7, the V gene TRBV7-9, with a tentative D call TRBD1 (6 bases). The V gene's germline CDR1 is SEHNR and CDR2 FQNEAQ (reference sequence). Trimming cost V 5 bases and J 3 bases, with 14 bases left between them. The CDR3 totals 14 residues.

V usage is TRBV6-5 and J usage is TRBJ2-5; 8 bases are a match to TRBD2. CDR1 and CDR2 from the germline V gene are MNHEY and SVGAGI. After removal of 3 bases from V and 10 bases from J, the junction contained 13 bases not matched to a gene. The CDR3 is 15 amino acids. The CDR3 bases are TGTGCCAGCAGTTATACCCTAGCGAGGGCGGGGGGCCAGTACTTC. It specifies CASSYTLARAGGQYF.

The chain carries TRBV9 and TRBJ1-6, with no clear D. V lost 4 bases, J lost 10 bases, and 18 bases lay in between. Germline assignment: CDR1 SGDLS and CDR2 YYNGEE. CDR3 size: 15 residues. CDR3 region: CASSPRLVSGSPLHF. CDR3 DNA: TGTGCCAGCAGCCCCCGACTGGTCTCCGGGTCACCCCTCCACTTT.

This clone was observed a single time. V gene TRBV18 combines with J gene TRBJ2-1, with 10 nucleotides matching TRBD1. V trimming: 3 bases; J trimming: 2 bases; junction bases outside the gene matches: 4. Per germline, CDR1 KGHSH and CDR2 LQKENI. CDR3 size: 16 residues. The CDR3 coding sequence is TGTGCCAGCTCACCCTCCGGGACAGGGGCCTACAATGAGCAGTTCTTC. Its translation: CASSPSGTGAYNEQFF. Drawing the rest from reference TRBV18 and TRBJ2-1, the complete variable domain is NAGVMQNPRHLVRRRGQEARLRCSPMKGHSHVYWYRQLPEEGLKFMVYLQKENIIDESGMPKERFSAEFPKEGPSILRIQQVVRGDSAAYFCASSPSGTGAYNEQFFGPGTRLTVL.

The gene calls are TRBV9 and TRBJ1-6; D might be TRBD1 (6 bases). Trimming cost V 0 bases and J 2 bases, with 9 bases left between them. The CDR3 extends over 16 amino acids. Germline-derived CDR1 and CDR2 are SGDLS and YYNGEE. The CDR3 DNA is TGTGCCAGCAGCGTAGGGACAGACCCCTATAATTCACCCCTCCACTTT. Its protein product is CASSVGTDPYNSPLHF.

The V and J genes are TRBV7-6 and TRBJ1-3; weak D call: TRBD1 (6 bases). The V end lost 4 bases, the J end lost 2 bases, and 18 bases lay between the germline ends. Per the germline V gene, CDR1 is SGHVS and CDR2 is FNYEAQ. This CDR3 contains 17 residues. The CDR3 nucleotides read TGTGCCAGCAGCTCTACGGTGGGGGCTTATACTGGAAACACCATATATTTT. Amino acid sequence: CASSSTVGAYTGNTIYF.

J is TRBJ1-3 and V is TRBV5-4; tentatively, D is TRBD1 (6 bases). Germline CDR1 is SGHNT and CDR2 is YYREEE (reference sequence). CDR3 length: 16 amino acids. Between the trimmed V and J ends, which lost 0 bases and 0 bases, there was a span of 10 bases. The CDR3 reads CASSLGTVSSGNTIYF. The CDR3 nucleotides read TGTGCCAGCAGCTTGGGGACAGTCAGCTCTGGAAACACCATATATTTT.

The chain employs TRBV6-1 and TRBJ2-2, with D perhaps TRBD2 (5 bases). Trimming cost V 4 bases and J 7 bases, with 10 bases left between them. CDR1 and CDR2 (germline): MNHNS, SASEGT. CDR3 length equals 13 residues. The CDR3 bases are TGTGCCAGCAGTGGGCCCCGGGGCGGGGAGCTGTTTTTT. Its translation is CASSGPRGGELFF.